The entry below describes one TCR beta chain. These data originate in a study of cytomegalovirus exposure and HLA in healthy donors. CDR3 length: 16 amino acids. Germline values: CDR1 SGHAT, CDR2 FQNNGV. V trimming: 5 bases; J trimming: 5 bases; junction bases outside the gene matches: 12. Both 60 Vbeta primers and 13 Jbeta primers went into the PCR. Clones were sequenced by immunoSEQ multiplex PCR, and TCRdb holds only the in-frame ones, with some missing. The sample yields about 190,000 clones, over 80% seen once. The rearrangement links TRBV11-2 to TRBJ2-3; 8 bases map to TRBD2. The source of this sequence is a man aged 30 to 45 in good health and CMV-seronegative. The sample comprised PBMCs. The CDR3 DNA is TGTGCCAGCAGCGACAGACGGGGGGGCCAGGAAGATACGCAGTATTTT. The encoded protein is CASSDRRGGQEDTQYF.